The clone carrying this T cell receptor beta chain was seen a few times. Germline assignment: CDR1 DFQATT and CDR2 SNEGSKA (reference sequence). The CDR3 runs 13 residues. Trimming removed 3 bases at V and 4 bases at J, with 13 bases between. Arm-PCR of CDR3 regions with iRepertoire HTBI primers generated TCR beta libraries. TCRdb reanalysed the multiplex PCR reads using MiXCR and keeps one entry per CDR3 protein. The table has over 300,000 distinct CDR3 sequences, 15% to 20% seen once. The time point: persistent/refractory GD, antithyroid drugs over 5 years with positive TRAb. Researchers made the TCR library from RNA that was extracted from PBMCs. The data were taken from a study of regulatory T cells in long-lasting Graves disease.

Here the sequenced sample was peripheral blood mononuclear cells (PBMCs), taken when the disease was refractory, from a patient treated with antithyroid drugs. The sequence derives from a female donor with Graves disease. The gene calls are TRBV20-1 and TRBJ2-7, with D possibly being TRBD2 (5 bases). In DNA form, the CDR3 reads TGCAGTGCTAGCGTAGGACCGGGGTACGAGCAGTACTTC. The encoded protein is CSASVGPGYEQYF.